The present entry profiles one T cell receptor beta chain with its context. This specimen comes from a study of blood T cell repertoires in COVID-19. Sequencing used immunoSEQ multiplex PCR; TCRdb keeps in-frame clones, though not all of them. The sample consists of over 20,000 clones, about 90% of them appearing once. The specimen was peripheral blood. This receptor was taken from a human donor in a cohort sampled during active COVID-19.

This chain's CDR3 is CASRRGQGNTIYF. The CDR3 nucleotides are TGTGCCAGCAGACGGGGACAGGGAAACACCATATATTTT. The V gene is TRBV6-5, the J gene TRBJ1-3; the match to TRBD1 covers 7 bases. The ends lost 6 bases at V and 4 bases at J; junction bases unmatched: 3. There are 13 residues in the CDR3. Per germline, CDR1 MNHEY and CDR2 SVGAGI.